The sequence of this T cell receptor (beta chain) was determined in a study of OX40 agonist ivuxolimab in advanced cancers. Method: immunoSEQ multiplex PCR; TCRdb's copy keeps in-frame clones and lacks some. The table lists roughly 64,000 clones, roughly 81% of them singletons. CDR1 and CDR2 (germline): KGHSH, LQKENI. Trimming pared 3 bases from V and 2 bases from J, leaving 13 bases between. This CDR3 spans 15 amino acids. This chain connects TRBV18 to TRBJ2-5, with TRBD2 as a possible D gene (6 bases). The source is an adult with an advanced solid tumor such as melanoma, head and neck, liver or kidney cancer. Sample: CD4+ or CD8+ T cells sorted from blood, taken in a trial of the OX40 agonist ivuxolimab. CDR3 residues: CASSPELAVQETQYF. CDR3 coding DNA: TGTGCCAGCTCACCGGAATTAGCGGTTCAAGAGACCCAGTACTTC. The full variable domain, completed using reference TRBV18 and TRBJ2-5, is NAGVMQNPRHLVRRRGQEARLRCSPMKGHSHVYWYRQLPEEGLKFMVYLQKENIIDESGMPKERFSAEFPKEGPSILRIQQVVRGDSAAYFCASSPELAVQETQYFGPGTRLLVL.